The entry below describes one TCR beta chain. Sequenced by immunoSEQ multiplex PCR; TCRdb stores in-frame clones only, minus some. The table includes roughly 130,000 clones, roughly 88% detected once. This record comes from a study of control samples from healthy donors and cancer patients. Germline assignment: CDR1 SGHRS and CDR2 YFSETQ. V lost 0 bases and J lost 0, with 17 bases in between. The CDR3 consists of 18 residues. The clonotype was recovered from a man aged 45-60 years in good health. The sequencing input was blood. The chain is built from TRBV5-1 and TRBJ2-3; perhaps TRBD2 as D (6 bases). The chain's CDR3 is CASSLVGLGGPSTDTQYF. The CDR3 nucleotides read TGCGCCAGCAGCTTGGTGGGCCTGGGGGGTCCTAGCACAGATACGCAGTATTTT.